This T cell receptor (beta chain) was captured in a study of T cells in Graves' hyperthyroidism and ophthalmopathy. Study-level results: Researchers found most expanded thyroid clonotypes above 0.001 in blood as well.

Ten or more counts support this clonotype. Its antigen is still unknown. Graves' hyperthyroidism showing no ophthalmopathy progression within 18 months was considered stable. Each patient was aged 18 to 65 and had newly diagnosed hyperthyroidism of under 2 months' duration. Patients with uncontrolled infections, other autoimmune diseases, pregnancy or lactation were excluded. Regions amplified from RNA transcripts were the TCR beta CDR3 regions. Researchers ran a first-round RT-PCR on the TCR CDR3 using the HTBI primer set. TCRdb processed the multiplex PCR reads anew with MiXCR; each CDR3 protein has one entry. Of 540,000 or so distinct CDR3 sequences in the sample, 15% to 18% were seen once. The sequence came from a woman younger than 45 with Graves' hyperthyroidism. Source material: blood.

The DNA of the CDR3 is TGTGCCAGCAGTCCCCAAGGTGGGACCTCCTACGAGCAGTACTTC. Protein sequence: CASSPQGGTSYEQYF. The V call is TRBV12-3 or TRBV12-4, the J call TRBJ2-7, with D possibly called TRBD1 or TRBD2 (5 bases each). The CDR3 covers 15 residues. The germline V and J ends were trimmed by 5 bases and 0 bases, with 14 bases remaining between them.